The TCR beta chain described here comes from a study of blood T cell repertoires in COVID-19. For the study at large: Samples representing acute and convalescent COVID-19 were sourced from the United States, Italy and Spain. From T cells, B-cell-depleted T cells, or PBMCs came the material, which was cDNA or gDNA.

Some clones are missing from TCRdb's copy, which holds only in-frame ones; the method was immunoSEQ multiplex PCR. Among about 200,000 clones, approximately 79% were seen once, and the ten largest hold more than 4%. Germline V gene sequence: CDR1 SGHAT, CDR2 FQNNGV. V was cut by 3 bases and J by 1 base, with 12 bases left in between. This CDR3 contains 15 residues. The V gene is TRBV11-2, the J gene TRBJ1-1; D gene uncertain. Specimen: PBMCs or T cells enriched from blood (not recorded which). This clonotype was sampled from a woman aged 55-70 years with acute COVID-19. Here the CDR3 DNA reads TGTGCCAGCAGCTTTGAGTGGGCAGCGAACACTGAAGCTTTCTTT. It translates to CASSFEWAANTEAFF.